These 20 T cell receptor beta chains share one sample of origin, sequenced in a study of molecular identifiers for immune sequencing clone quantification. Via MiXCR, TCRdb re-called the PCR reads, giving one row per CDR3 protein. The sample lists about half a million distinct CDR3 sequences, roughly a fifth occurring once. The sequenced sample consisted of naive CD8+ T cells from blood, with Jurkat cell RNA spiked in. Subset in this sample: FACS-sorted CD8+CD4-CCR7+CD45RA+ naive T cells. The receptors derive from a human donor in good health. Some libraries in this study had Jurkat cell RNA spiked in.

The table lists this clonotype with a few counts. This chain connects TRBV11-1 to TRBJ2-5, with unresolved D. The V gene's germline CDR1 is SGHAT and CDR2 FQDESV (reference sequence). V gave up 5 bases and J gave up 5 bases, with 9 bases separating them. The CDR3 runs to 12 residues. The CDR3 here is CASSPTMETQYF. The CDR3 DNA sequence: TGTGCCAGCAGCCCGACCATGGAGACCCAGTACTTC.

This chain uses TRBV2 with TRBJ2-5; D perhaps matches TRBD1 (6 bases). Germline V gene lookup returns CDR1 SNHLY and CDR2 FYNNEI. This CDR3 spans 14 amino acids. Trimming removed 9 bases from V and 3 bases from J, with 17 bases in between. CDR3 in DNA: TGTGCCAGGACCATACAGGGAACGAAAGAGACCCAGTACTTC. It codes for CARTIQGTKETQYF.

This clonotype has ten or more counts. The chain has TRBV20-1 and TRBJ2-4, with D uncertain. Germline V gene sequence: CDR1 DFQATT, CDR2 SNEGSKA (reference sequence). The V end lost 3 bases, the J end lost 0 bases, and 12 bases lay between the germline ends. CDR3 length: 15 amino acids. CDR3 loop: CSASPRGIAKNIQYF. DNA of the CDR3: TGCAGTGCTAGTCCCCGCGGAATAGCCAAAAACATTCAGTACTTC.

This chain links TRBV27 with TRBJ2-7, with 12 bases that match TRBD1. The length of the CDR3 is 15 residues. Losses at the gene ends were 7 bases for V and 3 bases for J; bases not matched to a gene: 7. Germline CDR1 MNHEY, CDR2 SMNVEV (reference sequence). The CDR3 sequence: CASIGTGGADYEQYF. In DNA, the CDR3 is TGTGCCAGCATTGGGACAGGGGGCGCGGACTACGAGCAGTACTTC.

This clonotype was seen at least ten times. CDR3 DNA sequence: TGTGCCAGCAGCTTAGAGGGACAGTATAGCAATCAGCCCCAGCATTTT. Amino acid sequence: CASSLEGQYSNQPQHF. The V call is TRBV7-2, the J call TRBJ1-5; 7 bases agree with TRBD1. Germline V gene sequence: CDR1 SGHTA, CDR2 FQGNSA. V lost 1 base, J lost 0 bases, and 3 bases stayed unmatched. The CDR3 is made up of 16 amino acids.

In this sample, this clonotype turned up many times. The chain joins TRBV5-6 to TRBJ1-1; tentative D call: TRBD1 (6 bases). CDR3 size: 13 residues. Germline V gene sequence: CDR1 SGHDT, CDR2 YYEEEE. V was shortened by 1 base and J by 5 bases, with 9 bases between the two germline ends. The CDR3 region has the DNA TGTGCCAGCAGCTTGTACAGGGCGACTGAAGCTTTCTTT. This encodes CASSLYRATEAFF. Full variable domain (missing parts from reference TRBV5-6 and TRBJ1-1): DAGVTQSPTHLIKTRGQQVTLRCSPKSGHDTVSWYQQALGQGPQFIFQYYEEEERQRGNFPDRFSGHQFPNYSSELNVNALLLGDSALYLCASSLYRATEAFFGQGTRLTVV.

V gene TRBV7-9 combines with J gene TRBJ2-3; the match to TRBD2 covers 9 bases. The junction had 11 bases not matched to a gene; V was cut back by 0 bases and J by 4 bases. CDR1 SEHNR and CDR2 FQNEAQ come from the germline V gene (reference sequence). The CDR3 extends over 18 amino acids. CDR3 protein: CASSLAPATSGFPDTQYF. For the CDR3, the DNA is TGTGCCAGCAGCTTAGCCCCTGCGACTAGCGGCTTCCCAGATACGCAGTATTTT.

This clonotype appeared many times. The genes are TRBV7-6 and TRBJ2-7, with 7 bases aligning to TRBD2. The CDR3 covers 15 residues. J lost 3 bases, V lost 7 bases, and 12 bases had no gene match. The germline V gene has CDR1 SGHVS and CDR2 FNYEAQ. The CDR3 region has the DNA TGTGCCAGCAACGGGGGGTCCTCTGGAATCTACGAGCAGTACTTC. Protein: CASNGGSSGIYEQYF.

This clonotype has a count of ten or more. The chain has TRBV9 and TRBJ2-5; no clear D gene. The CDR3 is 13 amino acids. Trimming cost V 3 bases and J 3 bases, with 9 bases left between them. The germline V gene encodes CDR1 SGDLS and CDR2 YYNGEE. The CDR3 protein is CASSAPGEETQYF. The CDR3 nucleotides are TGTGCCAGCAGCGCACCTGGGGAAGAGACCCAGTACTTC. The full variable domain, its missing parts supplied by reference TRBV9 and TRBJ2-5, is DSGVTQTPKHLITATGQRVTLRCSPRSGDLSVYWYQQSLDQGLQFLIQYYNGEERAKGNILERFSAQQFPDLHSELNLSSLELGDSALYFCASSAPGEETQYFGPGTRLLVL.

CDR3 sequence reads: CASTSGSGGELFF. CDR3 DNA sequence: TGTGCCAGCACTAGCGGGAGTGGCGGGGAGCTGTTTTTT. The chain recombines TRBV27 with TRBJ2-2; 10 positions match TRBD2. CDR3 length: 13 amino acids. J lost 7 bases, V lost 7 bases, and 3 bases had no gene match. Per germline, CDR1 MNHEY and CDR2 SMNVEV (reference sequence).

This clonotype appeared a few times. This sequence joins TRBV12-3 or TRBV12-4 and TRBJ2-3; D is unclear. V shed 5 bases and J shed 1 base, with 10 bases lying between them. CDR3 length: 14 amino acids. The DNA for the CDR3 is TGTGCCAGCAGTCTTCTAACCCGCACAGATACGCAGTATTTT. Translated, it gives CASSLLTRTDTQYF.

This clonotype occurred many times. The V gene is TRBV29-1, the J gene TRBJ1-1; D not certain. Germline CDR1 reads SQVTM; CDR2 reads ANQGSEA. CDR3 length: 15 residues. Trimming pared 4 bases from V and 4 bases from J, leaving 19 bases between. The CDR3 spells CSVAEGPDLGTEAFF. DNA for the CDR3: TGCAGCGTTGCAGAGGGTCCGGACCTGGGCACTGAAGCTTTCTTT.

This clonotype was counted a few times. The rearrangement uses TRBV20-1 and TRBJ2-3; 9 positions agree with TRBD2. Germline V gives CDR1 DFQATT, CDR2 SNEGSKA (reference sequence). The CDR3 is made up of 19 amino acids. The V segment lost 0 bases and the J segment 1 base; nucleotides outside the gene matches: 14. The DNA of the CDR3 is TGCAGTGCTAGAGACGCGGGTTTTAGCGGGAGTGGTGGCACAGATACGCAGTATTTT. Amino acids: CSARDAGFSGSGGTDTQYF.

As regards this clonotype: A read error may be the cause here, since a much bigger clone is one base away. The CDR3 sequence: CASILTGAPADYGYTF. CDR3 in DNA: TGTGCCAGCATATTGACAGGGGCCCCGGCAGACTATGGCTACACCTTC. This chain uses TRBV28 with TRBJ1-2, with 8 bases that match TRBD1. The CDR3 totals 16 residues. Looked up from germline, CDR1 is MDHEN and CDR2 is SYDVKM. The trim removed 7 bases at V and 3 bases at J, leaving 13 bases unmatched.

This clonotype was observed a handful of times. V and J are TRBV19 and TRBJ1-5, with 7 bases lining up with TRBD1. Germline CDR1 LNHDA, CDR2 SQIVND (reference sequence). CDR3 length equals 15 residues. V was clipped by 1 base and J by 6 bases; unmatched bases: 6. The CDR3 DNA is TGTGCCAGTAGTATAGTCTGGGCAGGGGGTCAGCCCCAGCATTTT. As protein: CASSIVWAGGQPQHF.

This clonotype turned up a few times. This sequence joins TRBV4-1 and TRBJ2-7; maybe TRBD2 (5 bases). Germline-derived CDR1 and CDR2 are MGHRA and YSYEKL. The CDR3 runs to 16 residues. Trimming took off 3 bases at V and 3 bases at J, with 18 bases between the two ends. The DNA for the CDR3 is TGCGCCAGCAGCCACGGGCAGGACTCTCCCGTCTACGAGCAGTACTTC. Its translation: CASSHGQDSPVYEQYF.

This clonotype has a count of ten or more. The rearrangement joins TRBV27 to TRBJ1-1; possible D gene TRBD1, 6 bases. Germline values: CDR1 MNHEY, CDR2 SMNVEV (reference sequence). This CDR3 has 14 amino acids. V gave up 3 bases and J gave up 0 bases, with 8 bases separating them. This chain's CDR3 is CASSFGQMNTEAFF. The CDR3 DNA is TGTGCCAGCAGTTTCGGACAGATGAACACTGAAGCTTTCTTT.

In its sample, this clonotype was seen many times. This chain links TRBV7-8 with TRBJ1-1; D call uncertain. V lost 1 base, J lost 11 bases, and 14 bases lay in between. Germline CDR1 is SGHVS and CDR2 is FQNEAQ. The CDR3 has 13 amino acids. Here the CDR3 reads CASSLDVGLGAFF. The CDR3 nucleotides read TGTGCCAGCAGCTTAGATGTTGGGCTAGGGGCTTTCTTT.

The J gene is TRBJ2-7, the V gene TRBV9, with D tentatively TRBD1 (7 bases). CDR1 is SGDLS and CDR2 is YYNGEE in the germline V gene. The V gene lost 4 bases and the J gene lost 4 bases, with 15 bases spanning the gap. The CDR3 length is 14 residues. In DNA form, the CDR3 reads TGTGCCAGCAGCTTCGCAGGGGGGAAGTACGAGCAGTACTTC. This gives the protein CASSFAGGKYEQYF.

Many counts were recorded for this clonotype. The V and J genes are TRBV5-6 and TRBJ2-6; D is uncertain. The CDR3 consists of 17 residues. Germline loops: CDR1 SGHDT, CDR2 YYEEEE. The V end was cut by 0 bases, the J end by 6 bases, with 16 bases between. DNA for the CDR3: TGTGCCAGCAGCTTGGGGGCCGTTAGTCTGGCGGCCAACGTCCTGACTTTC. It encodes CASSLGAVSLAANVLTF. The variable domain in full, with the rest retrieved from reference TRBV5-6 and TRBJ2-6, is DAGVTQSPTHLIKTRGQQVTLRCSPKSGHDTVSWYQQALGQGPQFIFQYYEEEERQRGNFPDRFSGHQFPNYSSELNVNALLLGDSALYLCASSLGAVSLAANVLTFGAGSRLTVL.